This T cell receptor beta chain is drawn from a study of blood T cell repertoires in COVID-19. Study as a whole: Both acute and convalescent COVID-19 samples were obtained from the United States, Italy and Spain.

Each participant's cohort was designated according to participant-reported clinical history. The authors' processing: Scientists estimated how many nucleated cells there were by amplifying reference gene primers. The repertoire was sequenced with immunoSEQ multiplex PCR; TCRdb's copy has only in-frame clones and lacks some. V and J calls and clone size are given by that table; D and trimming were obtained from the DNA. In the table there are fewer than 250,000 clones, 70% to 90% of which are singletons. The specimen sequenced was PBMCs or T cells enriched from blood (not recorded which). The clonotype comes from a woman between 45 and 60 years old with acute COVID-19.

The CDR3 DNA follows: TGTGCCAGTAGCCTGGGACAGGGGGCAAATTCACCCCTCCACTTT. This sequence encodes CASSLGQGANSPLHF. The chain has TRBV19 and TRBJ1-6; 12 positions agree with TRBD1. The CDR3 contains 15 residues. Trimming cost V 6 bases and J 7 bases; bases outside gene matches: 4. Per the germline V gene, CDR1 is LNHDA and CDR2 is SQIVND (reference sequence).